These T cell receptor beta chains were read from a single sample in a study of beta chain features in type 1 diabetes. Libraries were prepared by immunoSEQ multiplex PCR; TCRdb keeps only in-frame clonotypes and omits some of them. The sample consists of 200,000 to 300,000 clones, around a quarter of them appearing once. The sample consisted of central memory CD4+ T cells from blood. These receptors were collected from a man younger than 45 in good health. The CDR3 runs from the conserved cysteine through the conserved F or W. The D gene is left open where the match is weak. Clone size appears in some rows only: once, few, many, or a class for an expanded clone.

d_call: NA; clone_size: NA; j_call: TRBJ2-3; v_call: TRBV29-1; cdr3_nt: TGCAGCGTTGAAGCCCGGAGGGCATCTAGCACAGATACGCAGTATTTT; cdr3_aa: CSVEARRASSTDTQYF
d_call: TRBD2; clone_size: few; j_call: TRBJ2-2; v_call: TRBV6-1; cdr3_nt: TGTGCCAGCAGTGATCAGACTAGCGGGAGGCCAGGGGAGCTGTTTTTT; cdr3_aa: CASSDQTSGRPGELFF
d_call: NA; clone_size: NA; j_call: TRBJ2-5; v_call: TRBV6-6; cdr3_nt: TGTGCCAGCATTCGAGGCCAGGCGGAGACCCAGTACTTC; cdr3_aa: CASIRGQAETQYF
d_call: NA; clone_size: many; j_call: TRBJ2-3; v_call: TRBV15; cdr3_nt: TGTGCCACCAGCAGAGCTGGAGAACGGCAAGATACGCAGTATTTT; cdr3_aa: CATSRAGERQDTQYF
d_call: TRBD1; clone_size: NA; j_call: TRBJ2-1; v_call: TRBV5-1; cdr3_nt: TGCGCCAGCAGCCCGCAGACAGGGAACAATGAGCAGTTCTTC; cdr3_aa: CASSPQTGNNEQFF
d_call: NA; clone_size: NA; j_call: TRBJ2-7; v_call: TRBV6-5; cdr3_nt: TGTGCCAGCAGCCCTCGGGGTGTCACCTACGAGCAGTACTTC; cdr3_aa: CASSPRGVTYEQYF
d_call: NA; clone_size: few; j_call: TRBJ1-1; v_call: TRBV7-9; cdr3_nt: TGTGCCAGCAGCTTAGTAGGTGGGAAGGCTGAAGCTTTCTTT; cdr3_aa: CASSLVGGKAEAFF
d_call: TRBD2; clone_size: NA; j_call: TRBJ2-3; v_call: TRBV28; cdr3_nt: TGTGCCAGCAGTTCGACTAGCGGGAGAGAGACGCAGTATTTT; cdr3_aa: CASSSTSGRETQYF
d_call: NA; clone_size: few; j_call: TRBJ1-1; v_call: TRBV29-1; cdr3_nt: TGCAGCGTTGAAGGGCACATGAACACTGAAGCTTTCTTT; cdr3_aa: CSVEGHMNTEAFF
d_call: NA; clone_size: few; j_call: TRBJ1-2; v_call: TRBV4-2; cdr3_nt: TGTGCCAGCAGCCAGGCCCAGAGTAACTATGGCTACACCTTC; cdr3_aa: CASSQAQSNYGYTF
d_call: NA; clone_size: NA; j_call: TRBJ1-1; v_call: TRBV6-6; cdr3_nt: TGTGCCAGCAGTTACACGCGGGAGGAAGCTTTCTTT; cdr3_aa: CASSYTREEAFF
d_call: NA; clone_size: few; j_call: TRBJ2-7; v_call: TRBV29-1; cdr3_nt: TGCAGCGGTTCCGGGACACCCCACTCCTACGAGCAGTACTTC; cdr3_aa: CSGSGTPHSYEQYF
d_call: TRBD2; clone_size: few; j_call: TRBJ2-5; v_call: TRBV19; cdr3_nt: TGTGCCAGTACTGGGACTAGCGAGGAAGACTACTTACAAGAGACCCAGTACTTC; cdr3_aa: CASTGTSEEDYLQETQYF
d_call: TRBD2; clone_size: few; j_call: TRBJ2-3; v_call: TRBV29-1; cdr3_nt: TGCAGCGTTGGAGGGCTAGCGGGAGAGTTAGATACGCAGTATTTT; cdr3_aa: CSVGGLAGELDTQYF
d_call: NA; clone_size: many; j_call: TRBJ2-3; v_call: TRBV25-1; cdr3_nt: TGTGCCAGCAGTGGGGGGGCAGGGGGCACAGATACGCAGTATTTT; cdr3_aa: CASSGGAGGTDTQYF
d_call: NA; clone_size: few; j_call: TRBJ1-1; v_call: TRBV7-9; cdr3_nt: TGTGCCAGCAGCAGGGAAATGAACACTGAAGCTTTCTTT; cdr3_aa: CASSREMNTEAFF
d_call: NA; clone_size: NA; j_call: TRBJ1-2; v_call: TRBV5-1; cdr3_nt: TGCGCCAGCAGCACCGGGACCGCCGGGTACACCTTC; cdr3_aa: CASSTGTAGYTF
d_call: NA; clone_size: NA; j_call: TRBJ2-1; v_call: TRBV4-3; cdr3_nt: TGCGCCAGCAGCCAAGATAGCCAGGGCAATGAGCAGTTCTTC; cdr3_aa: CASSQDSQGNEQFF
d_call: NA; clone_size: few; j_call: TRBJ2-3; v_call: TRBV7-6; cdr3_nt: TGTGCCAGCAGCTTAGATGTGGGAGGCCTAGATACGCAGTATTTT; cdr3_aa: CASSLDVGGLDTQYF
d_call: TRBD2; clone_size: few; j_call: TRBJ2-7; v_call: TRBV7-2; cdr3_nt: TGTGCCAGCAGCCCCCACCTGACTAGCGGGGGGGCCTACGAGCAGTACTTC; cdr3_aa: CASSPHLTSGGAYEQYF
d_call: NA; clone_size: many; j_call: TRBJ2-6; v_call: TRBV19; cdr3_nt: TGTGCCAGTAGTGTTGGAACCTCTGGGGCCAACGTCCTGACTTTC; cdr3_aa: CASSVGTSGANVLTF
d_call: NA; clone_size: NA; j_call: TRBJ2-7; v_call: TRBV2; cdr3_nt: TGTGCCAGCAATGTGATACGTGCCGAGCAGTACTTC; cdr3_aa: CASNVIRAEQYF
d_call: NA; clone_size: NA; j_call: TRBJ2-7; v_call: TRBV30; cdr3_nt: TGTGCCTGGAGTAACATGGGCTACGAGCAGTACTTC; cdr3_aa: CAWSNMGYEQYF
d_call: NA; clone_size: NA; j_call: TRBJ2-6; v_call: TRBV10-2; cdr3_nt: TGCGCCAGCAGTGAGTCGATCTGGACTTGGGCCTCTGGGGCCAACGTCCTGACTTTC; cdr3_aa: CASSESIWTWASGANVLTF
d_call: NA; clone_size: few; j_call: TRBJ2-3; v_call: TRBV29-1; cdr3_nt: TGCAGCGTCCACACAGATACGCAGTATTTT; cdr3_aa: CSVHTDTQYF
d_call: NA; clone_size: NA; j_call: TRBJ1-2; v_call: TRBV2; cdr3_nt: TGTGCCAGCATCAGAAAAAGTAACTATGGCTACACCTTC; cdr3_aa: CASIRKSNYGYTF